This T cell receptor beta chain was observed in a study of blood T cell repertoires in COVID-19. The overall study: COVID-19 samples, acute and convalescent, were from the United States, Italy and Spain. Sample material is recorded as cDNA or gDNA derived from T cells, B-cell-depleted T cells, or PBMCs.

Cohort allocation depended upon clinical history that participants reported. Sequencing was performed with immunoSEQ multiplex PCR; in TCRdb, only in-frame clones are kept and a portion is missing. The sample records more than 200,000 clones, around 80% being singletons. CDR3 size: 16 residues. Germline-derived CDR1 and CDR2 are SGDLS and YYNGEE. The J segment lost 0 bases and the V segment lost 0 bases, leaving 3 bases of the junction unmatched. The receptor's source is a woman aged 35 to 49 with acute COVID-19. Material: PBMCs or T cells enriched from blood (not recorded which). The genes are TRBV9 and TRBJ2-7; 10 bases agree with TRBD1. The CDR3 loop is CASSVGQGASSYEQYF. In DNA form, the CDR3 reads TGTGCCAGCAGCGTAGGACAGGGGGCGAGCTCCTACGAGCAGTACTTC.